The 24 T cell receptor beta chains below were found in one sample sequenced in a study of shared clonotypes between healthy human individuals. TCRdb keeps only in-frame clones here, not all; method: immunoSEQ multiplex PCR. Of approximately 500,000 clones listed, approximately 95% are singletons. The sample taken for sequencing was naive CD4+ T cells sorted from blood. Subset defined: CD45RA+ positively selected. These receptors were collected from a woman aged 25 to 45 in good health.

This sequence joins TRBV19 and TRBJ1-5, with D possibly matching TRBD1 (5 bases). The V gene's germline CDR1 is LNHDA and CDR2 SQIVND (reference sequence). The germline V and J ends were trimmed by 1 base and 2 bases, with 6 bases remaining between them. The CDR3 covers 14 residues. CDR3 in DNA: TGTGCCAGTAGTATAGGCAGGGGCAATCAGCCCCAGCATTTT. Translating it yields CASSIGRGNQPQHF.

The V call is TRBV29-1, the J call TRBJ2-2; 12 positions agree with TRBD2. CDR1 is SQVTM, CDR2 ANQGSEA, per germline. Trimming at V came to 4 bases and at J to 3 bases, leaving 3 bases not matched to a gene. The CDR3 runs to 15 residues. The DNA for the CDR3 is TGCAGCGTTGCCCGACTAGCGGGGGACACCGGGGAGCTGTTTTTT. Amino acids: CSVARLAGDTGELFF.

The CDR3 here is CASSLERPPGELFF. The CDR3 DNA follows: TGTGCCAGCAGTTTAGAGCGCCCGCCCGGGGAGCTGTTTTTT. The rearrangement uses TRBV27 and TRBJ2-2, with D unresolved. CDR1 is MNHEY and CDR2 is SMNVEV in the germline V gene (reference sequence). This CDR3 has 14 residues. The germline V and J ends were trimmed by 2 bases and 6 bases, with 10 bases remaining between them.

The J gene is TRBJ2-7, the V gene TRBV28; D is perhaps TRBD2 (5 bases). CDR1 and CDR2 (germline): MDHEN, SYDVKM. The V end lost 2 bases, the J end lost 0 bases, and 17 bases lay between the germline ends. The CDR3 contains 17 residues. In DNA, the CDR3 is TGTGCCAGCAGTTTACACCCCCCTAGCCCGGACTCCTACGAGCAGTACTTC. This gives the protein CASSLHPPSPDSYEQYF.

The rearrangement uses TRBV4-1 and TRBJ2-5, with D hard to call. The J call could be wrong; TRBJ2-7 is a better fit for the DNA end. Germline V CDR1 and CDR2: MGHRA, YSYEKL. This CDR3 is built from 11 residues. In DNA form, the CDR3 reads TGCGCCAGCAGCCATAGAGGCGAGCAGTACTTC. Amino acids: CASSHRGEQYF.

The chain uses TRBV16 and TRBJ1-1, with D unclear. The CDR3 consists of 13 residues. Germline V gene data show CDR1 as KGHSY and CDR2 as FQNENV. The germline V and J ends were trimmed by 4 bases and 5 bases, with 11 bases remaining between them. CDR3 in amino acids: CASSPISRTEAFF. CDR3 bases: TGTGCCAGCAGCCCAATATCTAGGACTGAAGCTTTCTTT.

The chain is built from TRBV13 and TRBJ1-2; TRBD1 matches at 7 bases. Germline V gene lookup returns CDR1 PRHDT and CDR2 FYEKMQ (reference sequence). The CDR3 is 14 residues long. Trimming removed 5 bases from V and 4 bases from J; junction bases left unmatched: 7. CDR3 in DNA: TGTGCCAGCAGCACACCGGGACAGAGCTATGGCTACACCTTC. Translation gives CASSTPGQSYGYTF.

The V and J genes are TRBV6-1 and TRBJ1-5; D unresolved. The CDR3 extends over 14 amino acids. The germline V gene has CDR1 MNHNS and CDR2 SASEGT. Deletions cut 4 bases from V and 0 bases from J, with 7 bases between. CDR3 in DNA: TGTGCCAGCAGTGTGGGCTATAGCAATCAGCCCCAGCATTTT. Protein: CASSVGYSNQPQHF.

The chain joins TRBV27 to TRBJ1-2; 8 nucleotides agree with TRBD1. The trim removed 6 bases at V and 4 bases at J, leaving 7 bases unmatched. This CDR3 region has 14 residues. The germline gives CDR1 MNHEY, CDR2 SMNVEV (reference sequence). This CDR3 is CASRRSGQVYGYTF. CDR3 DNA: TGTGCCAGCAGAAGATCGGGACAGGTCTATGGCTACACCTTC.

The gene calls are TRBV2 and TRBJ2-5; D gene ambiguous. The CDR3 is made up of 13 amino acids. CDR1 and CDR2 from the germline V gene are SNHLY and FYNNEI. Trimming took 4 bases from V and 11 from J, leaving 17 bases between them. CDR3 amino acids: CASSVETYEWQYF. The CDR3 nucleotides read TGTGCCAGCAGTGTCGAGACCTACGAATGGCAGTACTTC.

The chain is built from TRBV15 and TRBJ1-3; D perhaps matches TRBD1 (5 bases). From germline, CDR1 is LNHNV and CDR2 YYDKDF (reference sequence). The length of the CDR3 is 15 residues. The germline V and J ends were trimmed by 3 bases and 3 bases, with 12 bases remaining between them. The CDR3 sequence: CATSRDKGNGNTIYF. CDR3 bases: TGTGCCACCAGCAGGGACAAGGGTAATGGAAACACCATATATTTT.

This chain joins TRBV5-8 and TRBJ1-5, with a weak D call TRBD1 (6 bases). This CDR3 contains 14 residues. V lost 5 bases and J lost 5, with 14 bases in between. In germline, CDR1 is SGHTS, CDR2 YDEGEE. The CDR3 nucleotides read TGTGCCAGCAGTTATGACAGGAAGGATCAGCCCCAGCATTTT. Amino acid sequence: CASSYDRKDQPQHF.

The genes are TRBV5-4 and TRBJ2-5; maybe TRBD2 (6 bases). CDR3 length: 15 amino acids. Germline assignment: CDR1 SGHNT and CDR2 YYREEE (reference sequence). Between the trimmed V and J ends, which lost 3 bases and 4 bases, there was a span of 16 bases. CDR3 in DNA: TGTGCCAGCAGCTCGTTCACTATGGGGGGAGAGACCCAGTACTTC. Translation gives CASSSFTMGGETQYF.

The chain combines TRBV18 with TRBJ1-1; perhaps TRBD1 as D (5 bases). Germline V CDR1 and CDR2: KGHSH, LQKENI. This CDR3 is built from 14 residues. Trimming pared 2 bases from V and 4 bases from J, leaving 11 bases between. In DNA form, the CDR3 reads TGTGCCAGCTCACCAGGGGGTCGGGGCACTGAAGCTTTCTTT. Residues: CASSPGGRGTEAFF.

The V and J genes are TRBV19 and TRBJ1-2; weak D call: TRBD1 (5 bases). The CDR3 has 15 residues. V was clipped by 5 bases and J by 2 bases, with 15 bases between them. Per germline, CDR1 LNHDA and CDR2 SQIVND (reference sequence). CDR3 bases: TGTGCCAGTAGTGTGGGGGACGGAGCGAACTATGGCTACACCTTC. Translation gives CASSVGDGANYGYTF.

The rearrangement links TRBV4-1 to TRBJ2-5, with 8 bases that match TRBD2. V dropped 1 base and J dropped 5; count of bases not matched to a gene: 18. CDR1 is MGHRA and CDR2 is YSYEKL in the germline V gene. The CDR3 has 19 amino acids. The CDR3, as DNA: TGCGCCAGCAGCCAAGGGGAGGGCAGGTCTAGCGGGTCCGGGGAGACCCAGTACTTC. Translation: CASSQGEGRSSGSGETQYF.

CDR3 nucleotides: TGTGCCAGCAGCCAGGGTGTGGGGCAATTCTGGGAGCAGTTCTTC. It encodes CASSQGVGQFWEQFF. The V call is TRBV7-7, the J call TRBJ2-1, with D possibly TRBD1 on 5 matching bases. CDR1 is SSHAT and CDR2 is FNYEAQ in the germline V gene (reference sequence). This CDR3 has 15 residues. V was clipped by 5 bases and J by 10 bases, with 21 bases between them.

This chain links TRBV9 with TRBJ2-7; 7 bases line up with TRBD2. CDR1 SGDLS and CDR2 YYNGEE come from the germline V gene. The CDR3 has 15 amino acids. With 0 bases clipped from V and 6 bases from J, the junction kept 9 bases outside the gene matches. DNA of the CDR3: TGTGCCAGCAGCGTAGCGGCGGGAGTGGACGGCGAGCAGTACTTC. As protein: CASSVAAGVDGEQYF.

V and J are TRBV28 and TRBJ2-7; D not resolved. V gave up 3 bases and J gave up 3 bases, with 9 bases separating them. This CDR3 is 13 amino acids long. The V gene's germline CDR1 is MDHEN and CDR2 SYDVKM. CDR3 sequence reads: CASSFISRYEQYF. CDR3 sequence (DNA): TGTGCCAGCAGTTTTATCTCGCGCTACGAGCAGTACTTC.

The chain employs TRBV7-6 and TRBJ1-1, with TRBD1 matching over 9 bases. With V trimmed by 5 bases and J by 0 bases, 1 base remained unmatched. Per the germline V gene, CDR1 is SGHVS and CDR2 is FNYEAQ. The CDR3 covers 14 residues. The CDR3 coding sequence is TGTGCCAGCAGCCGACAGGGGGTGAACACTGAAGCTTTCTTT. It yields the protein CASSRQGVNTEAFF.

This chain uses TRBV6-1 with TRBJ1-5; 9 bases map to TRBD1. CDR3 size: 16 residues. The trim removed 2 bases at V and 6 bases at J, leaving 8 bases unmatched. Germline V gene lookup returns CDR1 MNHNS and CDR2 SASEGT. The DNA of the CDR3 is TGTGCCAGCAGTGAACCGGGACAGGGTTTTGGTCAGCCCCAGCATTTT. Protein: CASSEPGQGFGQPQHF.

The chain recombines TRBV5-1 with TRBJ1-2; the D is unclear. Trimming cost V 7 bases and J 4 bases, with 26 bases left between them. The CDR3 is made up of 17 amino acids. Germline V gene sequence: CDR1 SGHRS, CDR2 YFSETQ. The CDR3 protein is CASALSANGPRSYGYTF. The CDR3 DNA follows: TGCGCCAGCGCTCTCTCAGCCAATGGGCCCAGATCCTATGGCTACACCTTC.

The chain joins TRBV7-8 to TRBJ1-2; a weak D match, TRBD1 (6 bases). CDR1 is SGHVS and CDR2 is FQNEAQ in the germline V gene. This CDR3 has 12 residues. V was cut by 6 bases and J by 8 bases, with 13 bases left in between. The CDR3 region is CASRDRFQGYTF. CDR3 sequence (DNA): TGTGCCAGCAGAGACAGGTTTCAAGGCTACACCTTC.

The rearrangement joins TRBV10-3 to TRBJ2-1, with D tentatively TRBD1 (6 bases). The CDR3 loop spans 16 amino acids. V gave up 4 bases and J gave up 6 bases, with 19 bases separating them. Germline V gene data show CDR1 as ENHRY and CDR2 as SYGVKD. CDR3 sequence (DNA): TGTGCCATCAGTGGGGGGCGTGAGGGAGTTCGCAATGAGCAGTTCTTC. Translating gives CAISGGREGVRNEQFF.